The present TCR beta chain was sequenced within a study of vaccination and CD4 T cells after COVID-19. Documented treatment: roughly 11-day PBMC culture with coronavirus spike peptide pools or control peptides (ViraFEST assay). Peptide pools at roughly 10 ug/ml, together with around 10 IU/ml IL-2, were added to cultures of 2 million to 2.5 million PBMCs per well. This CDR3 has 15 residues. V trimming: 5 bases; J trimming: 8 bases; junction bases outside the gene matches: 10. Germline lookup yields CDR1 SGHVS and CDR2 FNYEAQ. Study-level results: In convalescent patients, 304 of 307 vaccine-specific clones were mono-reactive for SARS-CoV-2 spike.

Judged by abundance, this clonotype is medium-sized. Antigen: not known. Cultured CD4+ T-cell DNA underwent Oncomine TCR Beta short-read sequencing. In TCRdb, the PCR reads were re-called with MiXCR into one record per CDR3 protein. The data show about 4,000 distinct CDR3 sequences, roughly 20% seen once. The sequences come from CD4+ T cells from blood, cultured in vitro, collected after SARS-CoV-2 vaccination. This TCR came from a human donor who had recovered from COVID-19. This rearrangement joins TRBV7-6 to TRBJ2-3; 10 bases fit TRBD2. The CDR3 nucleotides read TGTGCCAGCAGCCCTAGCGGGGGATTAGGAGGTACGCAGTATTTT. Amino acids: CASSPSGGLGGTQYF.